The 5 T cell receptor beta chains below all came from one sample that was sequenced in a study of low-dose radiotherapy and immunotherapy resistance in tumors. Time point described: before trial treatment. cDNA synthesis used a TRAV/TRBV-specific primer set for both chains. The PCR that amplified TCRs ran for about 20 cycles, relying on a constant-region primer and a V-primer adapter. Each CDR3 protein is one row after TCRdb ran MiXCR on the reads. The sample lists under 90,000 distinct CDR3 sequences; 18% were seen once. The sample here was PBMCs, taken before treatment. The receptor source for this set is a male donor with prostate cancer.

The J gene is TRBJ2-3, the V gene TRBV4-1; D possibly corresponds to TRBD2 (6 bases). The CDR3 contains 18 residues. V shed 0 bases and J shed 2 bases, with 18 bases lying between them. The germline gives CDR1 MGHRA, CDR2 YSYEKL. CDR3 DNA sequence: TGCGCCAGCAGCCAAGATAAATTTGGCGGGGTGAACACAGATACGCAGTATTTT. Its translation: CASSQDKFGGVNTDTQYF.

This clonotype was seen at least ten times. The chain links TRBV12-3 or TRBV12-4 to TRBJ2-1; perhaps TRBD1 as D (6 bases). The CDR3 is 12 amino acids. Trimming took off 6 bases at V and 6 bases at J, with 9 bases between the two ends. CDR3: CASSNRVNEQFF. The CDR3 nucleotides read TGTGCCAGCAGCAACAGGGTCAATGAGCAGTTCTTC.

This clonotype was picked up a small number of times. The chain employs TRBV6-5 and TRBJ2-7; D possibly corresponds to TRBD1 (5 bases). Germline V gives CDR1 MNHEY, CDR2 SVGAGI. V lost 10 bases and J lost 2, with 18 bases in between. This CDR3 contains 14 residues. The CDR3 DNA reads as TGTGCCACCAGGGAATCGGGCCCGGCCTACGAGCAGTACTTC. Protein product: CATRESGPAYEQYF.

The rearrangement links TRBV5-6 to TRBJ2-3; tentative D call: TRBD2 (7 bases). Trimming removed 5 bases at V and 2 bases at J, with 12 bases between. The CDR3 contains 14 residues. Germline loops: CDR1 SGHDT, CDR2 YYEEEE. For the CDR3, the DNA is TGTGCCAGCAGTCGGGGGGCCGTCACAGATACGCAGTATTTT. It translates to CASSRGAVTDTQYF. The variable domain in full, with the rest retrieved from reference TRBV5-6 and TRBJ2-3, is DAGVTQSPTHLIKTRGQQVTLRCSPKSGHDTVSWYQQALGQGPQFIFQYYEEEERQRGNFPDRFSGHQFPNYSSELNVNALLLGDSALYLCASSRGAVTDTQYFGPGTRLTVL.

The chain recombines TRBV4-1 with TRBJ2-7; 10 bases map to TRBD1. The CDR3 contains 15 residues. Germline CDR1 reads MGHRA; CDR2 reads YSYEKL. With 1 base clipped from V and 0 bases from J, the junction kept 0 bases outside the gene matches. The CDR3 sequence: CASSQGTGGSYEQYF. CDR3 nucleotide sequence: TGCGCCAGCAGCCAAGGGACAGGGGGCTCCTACGAGCAGTACTTC.